The 22 T cell receptor beta chains given below trace back to one sample, sequenced in a study of blood T cell repertoires in COVID-19. Libraries were prepared by immunoSEQ multiplex PCR; TCRdb keeps only in-frame clonotypes and omits some of them. The sample contains about 250,000 clones, 85% to 90% of which appear only once. Sequencing was done on a sample of PBMCs or T cells enriched from blood (not recorded which). The source of these receptors is a young woman who had recovered from COVID-19.

This sequence joins TRBV28 and TRBJ1-2; 9 bases align to TRBD1. The CDR3 totals 15 residues. V lost 6 bases, J lost 2 bases, and 7 bases stayed unmatched. Germline CDR1 MDHEN, CDR2 SYDVKM. DNA for the CDR3: TGTGCCAGCAGAGTCCCGGGACAGGGAAACTATGGCTACACCTTC. Translating it yields CASRVPGQGNYGYTF.

This clone was detected once. This rearrangement joins TRBV11-1 to TRBJ1-4; TRBD1 agrees at 7 bases. Germline CDR1 reads SGHAT; CDR2 reads FQDESV (reference sequence). CDR3 length: 14 amino acids. Unmatched junction bases numbered 4, after V lost 4 bases and J lost 5 bases. The CDR3, as DNA: TGTGCCAGCAGCTCGGGACAGCTGAATGAAAAACTGTTTTTT. Its translation is CASSSGQLNEKLFF. The whole variable domain, remainder taken from reference TRBV11-1 and TRBJ1-4, is EAEVAQSPRYKITEKSQAVAFWCDPISGHATLYWYRQILGQGPELLVQFQDESVVDDSQLPKDRFSAERLKGVDSTLKIQPAELGDSAMYLCASSSGQLNEKLFFGSGTQLSVL.

V usage is TRBV6-6 and J usage is TRBJ2-7, with a weak D call TRBD1 (5 bases). Trimming removed 7 bases at V and 2 bases at J, with 18 bases between. This CDR3 spans 15 amino acids. The germline V gene encodes CDR1 MNHNY and CDR2 SVGAGI (reference sequence). CDR3 loop: CASTAQVLSTYEQYF. In DNA, the CDR3 is TGTGCCAGCACTGCACAGGTACTATCGACCTACGAGCAGTACTTC.

J is TRBJ2-7 and V is TRBV25-1, with 7 bases matching TRBD2. The ends lost 2 bases at V and 3 bases at J; junction bases unmatched: 7. CDR1 is MGHDK, CDR2 SYGVNS, per germline. CDR3 length equals 15 residues. The CDR3 spells CASSELLGGDYEQYF. DNA for the CDR3: TGTGCCAGCAGTGAACTCTTGGGGGGGGACTACGAGCAGTACTTC.

This chain uses TRBV6-5 with TRBJ2-7; TRBD2 aligns across 7 bases. Germline lookup yields CDR1 MNHEY and CDR2 SVGAGI. The CDR3 sequence is 15 residues long. The V gene end was trimmed by 10 bases and the J gene end by 2 bases; junction bases not matched to a gene: 14. As DNA, the CDR3 is TGTGCCATCCTAGGGGTAGGGAGGGGACCCTACGAGCAGTACTTC. This encodes CAILGVGRGPYEQYF.

This clone was found once. J is TRBJ2-5 and V is TRBV19; TRBD2 agrees at 11 bases. CDR3 length equals 15 residues. Germline assignment: CDR1 LNHDA and CDR2 SQIVND (reference sequence). With 4 bases clipped from V and 1 base from J, the junction kept 2 bases outside the gene matches. The CDR3, as DNA: TGTGCCAGTAGTAGTAGCGGGGGGGCCCAAGAGACCCAGTACTTC. Amino acid sequence: CASSSSGGAQETQYF.

The chain uses TRBV27 and TRBJ1-1; D is undetermined. CDR3 length: 13 amino acids. Germline loops: CDR1 MNHEY, CDR2 SMNVEV (reference sequence). The V end was cut by 6 bases, the J end by 0 bases, with 8 bases between. CDR3 DNA sequence: TGTGCCAGCAGGCCACGGGTGAACACTGAAGCTTTCTTT. It yields the protein CASRPRVNTEAFF.

This clone was counted only a few times. J is TRBJ1-1 and V is TRBV2; D possibly corresponds to TRBD1 (6 bases). The CDR3 length is 14 residues. Germline CDR1 SNHLY, CDR2 FYNNEI. V was cut by 11 bases and J by 3 bases, with 19 bases left in between. CDR3 in DNA: TGTGCCGCCCGATCGGGGGGCCCCCACACTGAAGCTTTCTTT. Residues: CAARSGGPHTEAFF.

Only one count was recorded for this clone. The genes are TRBV30 and TRBJ2-1, with D possibly being TRBD2 (6 bases). V was trimmed by 0 bases and J by 0 bases, leaving 12 bases between them. Per the germline V gene, CDR1 is GTSNPN and CDR2 is SVGIG (reference sequence). The CDR3 sequence is 16 residues long. The CDR3 sequence: CAWSVPAGSSYNEQFF. In DNA form, the CDR3 reads TGTGCCTGGAGTGTTCCCGCGGGGAGCTCCTACAATGAGCAGTTCTTC.

V gene TRBV4-1 combines with J gene TRBJ1-1; TRBD1 agrees at 11 bases. Per the germline V gene, CDR1 is MGHRA and CDR2 is YSYEKL. The CDR3 length is 13 residues. With V trimmed by 5 bases and J by 6 bases, 2 bases remained unmatched. The CDR3 spells CASSADRGPEAFF. In DNA form, the CDR3 reads TGCGCCAGCAGCGCGGACAGGGGGCCTGAAGCTTTCTTT.

The chain carries TRBV19 and TRBJ1-4, with 8 nucleotides matching TRBD1. The CDR3 length is 16 residues. Losses at the gene ends were 2 bases for V and 6 bases for J; bases not matched to a gene: 8. Germline V gives CDR1 LNHDA, CDR2 SQIVND (reference sequence). CDR3: CASSISGGQGDEKLFF. CDR3 bases: TGTGCCAGTAGTATATCCGGTGGACAGGGAGATGAAAAACTGTTTTTT. The whole variable domain, filled in from reference TRBV19 and TRBJ1-4, reads DGGITQSPKYLFRKEGQNVTLSCEQNLNHDAMYWYRQDPGQGLRLIYYSQIVNDFQKGDIAEGYSVSREKKESFPLTVTSAQKNPTAFYLCASSISGGQGDEKLFFGSGTQLSVL.

V is TRBV25-1 and J is TRBJ2-5; weak D call: TRBD2 (5 bases). Germline V lookup: CDR1 MGHDK, CDR2 SYGVNS. CDR3 size: 14 residues. Trimming cost V 3 bases and J 7 bases, with 15 bases left between them. For the CDR3, the DNA is TGTGCCAGCAGTGATCCGGACCCGGGGATGACCCAGTACTTC. It codes for CASSDPDPGMTQYF.

The J gene is TRBJ1-3, the V gene TRBV23-1; D possibly corresponds to TRBD1 (6 bases). TRBV23-1 is placed among ORFs of uncertain function. The CDR3 is 15 residues long. The V and J ends lost 0 bases and 8 bases respectively, with 14 bases between them. CDR3 in DNA: TGCGCCAGCAGTCAATCTCAGTGGTCAGGGGACACCATATATTTT. This translates into CASSQSQWSGDTIYF.

The chain combines TRBV3-1 (or the pseudogene TRBV3-2) with TRBJ1-2, with TRBD1 matching over 8 bases. The germline gives CDR1 LGHDT, CDR2 YNNKEL (reference sequence). This CDR3 has 15 amino acids. V dropped 4 bases and J dropped 2; count of bases not matched to a gene: 6. The CDR3 loop is CASSRGQGINYGYTF. The CDR3 DNA follows: TGTGCCAGCAGCCGAGGACAGGGAATAAACTATGGCTACACCTTC.

The rearrangement links TRBV10-3 to TRBJ1-1; D unresolved. The CDR3 consists of 13 residues. V lost 4 bases and J lost 1, with 7 bases in between. Per germline, CDR1 ENHRY and CDR2 SYGVKD. CDR3 protein: CAISGEGNTEAFF. CDR3 bases: TGTGCCATCAGTGGGGAGGGGAACACTGAAGCTTTCTTT.

This CDR3 is CASSEQGADEAFF. The DNA for the CDR3 is TGTGCCAGCAGTGAACAGGGGGCAGATGAAGCTTTCTTT. The V call is TRBV2, the J call TRBJ1-1; 8 bases are a match to TRBD1. In germline, CDR1 is SNHLY, CDR2 FYNNEI. This CDR3 spans 13 amino acids. J gave up 7 bases and V 2 bases, and 3 bases lay outside the gene matches.

CDR3 coding DNA: TGTGCCAGCAGCTGGGGACAGTGGGACGAGCAGTACTTC. It codes for CASSWGQWDEQYF. The chain combines TRBV5-6 with TRBJ2-7, with 7 bases aligning to TRBD1. CDR3 length: 13 residues. J was trimmed by 5 bases and V by 3 bases; bases with no gene match: 5. The germline V gene encodes CDR1 SGHDT and CDR2 YYEEEE.

The chain carries TRBV2 and TRBJ1-6, with 8 positions matching TRBD1. The J segment lost 10 bases and the V segment lost 11 bases, leaving 13 bases of the junction unmatched. The length of the CDR3 is 14 residues. Germline lookup yields CDR1 SNHLY and CDR2 FYNNEI. Here the CDR3 DNA reads TGTGCCGCCTACCTGGACAGGGCGGCATCACCCCTCCACTTT. Translated, it gives CAAYLDRAASPLHF.

This clone is a singleton in its sample. The chain employs TRBV9 and TRBJ1-3; TRBD1 might be the D (6 bases). V shed 3 bases and J shed 4 bases, with 20 bases lying between them. This CDR3 is 17 amino acids long. The V gene's germline CDR1 is SGDLS and CDR2 YYNGEE. The CDR3 DNA reads TGTGCCAGCAGCGCTACGACCCGCGGGGGGCCCGGAAACACCATATATTTT. Amino acids: CASSATTRGGPGNTIYF.

This clone showed up just once. The chain links TRBV7-9 to TRBJ1-6; TRBD1 matches at 12 bases. The CDR3 sequence is 14 residues long. In germline, CDR1 is SEHNR, CDR2 FQNEAQ (reference sequence). V lost 3 bases, J lost 14 bases, and 5 bases stayed unmatched. The CDR3 DNA is TGTGCCAGCAGCTTGGGACAGGGGGCTGGGACCCTCCACTTT. Protein product: CASSLGQGAGTLHF.

V and J are TRBV5-4 and TRBJ1-2, with a weak D call TRBD1 (5 bases). The CDR3 consists of 14 residues. V gave up 10 bases and J gave up 8 bases, with 24 bases separating them. From germline, CDR1 is SGHNT and CDR2 YYREEE (reference sequence). CDR3 loop: CASGEGDWSSGYTF. CDR3 nucleotides: TGTGCCTCGGGGGAAGGAGATTGGTCGTCGGGCTACACCTTC.

The chain uses TRBV15 and TRBJ2-5; 7 bases line up with TRBD2. Unmatched junction bases numbered 7, after V lost 5 bases and J lost 4 bases. CDR1 is LNHNV, CDR2 YYDKDF, per germline (reference sequence). The CDR3 runs 14 residues. CDR3 DNA: TGTGCCACCAGCCGGGGGGTTTCGGGAGAGACCCAGTACTTC. This codes for CATSRGVSGETQYF.